One sample yielded the 17 T cell receptor beta chains listed below, sequenced in a study of identical twins (TCRdb year 2016). Library generation was performed with 5' RACE. Sequencing used an Illumina HiSeq 2000. TCRdb handled the public reads itself, with Q25 trimming in fastp and clone calling in MiXCR, and kept productive beta chains. Each entry merges the rows of one CDR3 protein and shows their most common DNA and genes. The sample contains around 250,000 distinct CDR3 sequences, over 9.5% of them found a single time. The top ten constitute about 4% of the sample. Separately, the same data were catalogued under a study of yellow fever vaccine responses in identical twins.

Material: memory (CD45RO+) T cells sorted from blood. The cell subset or site tag for this specimen amounts to: CD45RO+ enriched T cells. Every receptor here comes from a woman younger than 30 in good health.

This clonotype came up a few times. The V gene is TRBV18, the J gene TRBJ1-1, with 7 bases matching TRBD1. The CDR3 consists of 14 residues. Per the germline V gene, CDR1 is KGHSH and CDR2 is LQKENI. V was clipped by 8 bases and J by 1 base; unmatched bases: 7. CDR3 sequence (DNA): TGTGCCAGCCTACCGGGACAGCCGAACACTGAAGCTTTCTTT. It is translated as CASLPGQPNTEAFF.

This clonotype was detected ten times or more. V is TRBV3-1 and J is TRBJ2-1; TRBD2 agrees at 10 bases. V lost 2 bases and J lost 6; bases outside the gene matches: 4. The CDR3 runs 15 residues. The germline V gene encodes CDR1 LGHDT and CDR2 YNNKEL (reference sequence). CDR3 bases: TGTGCCAGCAGCCAACCTAGCGGGAGAAGCAATGAGCAGTTCTTC. Its protein product is CASSQPSGRSNEQFF.

V usage is TRBV7-2 and J usage is TRBJ1-1, with a tentative D call TRBD1 (5 bases). Germline CDR1 SGHTA, CDR2 FQGNSA. Trimming cost V 4 bases and J 7 bases, with 16 bases left between them. The CDR3 is 14 amino acids. Written as DNA, the CDR3 is TGTGCCAGCAGCTCAGGTCGGGGGAAGATTGAAGCTTTCTTT. This sequence encodes CASSSGRGKIEAFF.

The chain recombines TRBV7-2 with TRBJ2-7; no definite D call. V was pared by 5 bases and J by 0 bases, with 8 bases between. CDR3 size: 13 residues. Per germline, CDR1 SGHTA and CDR2 FQGNSA. CDR3 coding DNA: TGTGCCAGCAGCGGACGGATCTCCTACGAGCAGTACTTC. This sequence encodes CASSGRISYEQYF.

This clonotype was counted a few times. In nucleotides, the CDR3 is TGTGCCAGCAGGGGACCAGACAATGAGCAGTTCTTC. This translates into CASRGPDNEQFF. This chain uses TRBV7-9 with TRBJ2-1; D tentatively reads TRBD1 or TRBD2 (5 bases each). Germline CDR1 reads SEHNR; CDR2 reads FQNEAQ (reference sequence). CDR3 length: 12 amino acids. Trimming cost V 6 bases and J 5 bases, with 8 bases left between them.

This clonotype was counted at least ten times. CDR3 coding DNA: TGTGCCAGCAGTTACTCGTTCGCGGGAGTCCCCTACAATGAGCAGTTCTTC. Its protein is CASSYSFAGVPYNEQFF. The V and J genes are TRBV6-5 and TRBJ2-1, with TRBD2 matching 7 bases. There are 17 residues in the CDR3. Trimming took 0 bases from V and 2 from J; bases not matched to a gene: 7. CDR1 MNHEY and CDR2 SVGAGI come from the germline V gene.

The gene calls are TRBV24-1 and TRBJ2-1; TRBD2 aligns across 10 bases. The J segment lost 1 base and the V segment lost 6 bases, leaving 5 bases of the junction unmatched. Looked up from germline, CDR1 is KGHDR and CDR2 is SFDVKD. The CDR3 consists of 16 residues. CDR3 in DNA: TGTGCCACCAGTCGGTTAGCGGGAGGTTCCTACAATGAGCAGTTCTTC. It is translated as CATSRLAGGSYNEQFF.

The chain has TRBV20-1 and TRBJ2-5; tentatively, D is TRBD1 (6 bases). V was trimmed by 3 bases and J by 4 bases, leaving 12 bases between them. Germline V CDR1 and CDR2: DFQATT, SNEGSKA (reference sequence). This CDR3 has 13 amino acids. The CDR3 loop is CSASRAGVETQYF. Here the CDR3 DNA reads TGCAGTGCTAGTCGGGCAGGGGTAGAGACCCAGTACTTC.

This clonotype showed up many times. V gene TRBV11-2 combines with J gene TRBJ2-1; D is possibly TRBD2 (6 bases). V was shortened by 1 base and J by 4 bases, with 20 bases between the two germline ends. Germline CDR1 reads SGHAT; CDR2 reads FQNNGV. This CDR3 has 18 residues. CDR3 nucleotide sequence: TGTGCCAGCAGCTTAGTAGAACTAGCCACATCCCTGTACAATGAGCAGTTCTTC. This gives the protein CASSLVELATSLYNEQFF.

The chain links TRBV30 to TRBJ2-5; D assignment may be TRBD1 or TRBD2 (5 bases each). This CDR3 is 14 amino acids long. Germline-derived CDR1 and CDR2 are GTSNPN and SVGIG (reference sequence). The V end was cut by 1 base, the J end by 1 base, with 10 bases between. CDR3 bases: TGTGCCTGGAGTGCTGGGACGGTCCAAGAGACCCAGTACTTC. Amino acids: CAWSAGTVQETQYF.

The rearrangement uses TRBV12-3 or TRBV12-4 and TRBJ2-2, with a possible D match to TRBD1 (6 bases). The V end was cut by 4 bases, the J end by 4 bases, with 16 bases between. The CDR3 spans 16 residues. The CDR3 DNA is TGTGCCAGCAGTTCACATCAGGGGATTTCCACCGGGGAGCTGTTTTTT. Its protein is CASSSHQGISTGELFF.

This clonotype has a handful of counts. The chain is built from TRBV20-1 and TRBJ2-1, with TRBD1 as a possible D gene (6 bases). Germline V gene data show CDR1 as DFQATT and CDR2 as SNEGSKA (reference sequence). Trimming cost V 6 bases and J 6 bases, with 18 bases left between them. The CDR3 consists of 14 residues. The CDR3 nucleotides are TGCAGTGCGACTCAGGGGCGGTCACCCAATGAGCAGTTCTTC. Translation: CSATQGRSPNEQFF.

The chain joins TRBV5-1 to TRBJ2-7, with a weak D call TRBD2 (6 bases). V was cut by 2 bases and J by 3 bases, with 15 bases left in between. Germline CDR1 reads SGHRS; CDR2 reads YFSETQ. The CDR3 length is 15 residues. CDR3 sequence (DNA): TGCGCCAGCAGCTTTATGTTGGAGGGAGTCTACGAGCAGTACTTC. It codes for CASSFMLEGVYEQYF. The variable domain in full, completed from reference TRBV5-1 and TRBJ2-7, reads KAGVTQTPRYLIKTRGQQVTLSCSPISGHRSVSWYQQTPGQGLQFLFEYFSETQRNKGNFPGRFSGRQFSNSRSEMNVSTLELGDSALYLCASSFMLEGVYEQYFGPGTRLTVT.

This clonotype has more than one count but fewer than ten. The V call is TRBV19, the J call TRBJ2-2, with 10 bases lining up with TRBD2. V lost 7 bases and J lost 4; bases outside the gene matches: 12. The germline CDR1 and CDR2 sequences are LNHDA and SQIVND (reference sequence). This CDR3 comprises 17 residues. The CDR3 here is CASTAISGRGSTGELFF. The DNA of the CDR3 is TGTGCCAGTACCGCAATAAGCGGGAGGGGTAGCACCGGGGAGCTGTTTTTT.

Written as DNA, the CDR3 is TGCAGTGCTAGGGACCCGGGACTAGAGAAGAATGAGCAGTTCTTC. It encodes CSARDPGLEKNEQFF. The chain joins TRBV20-1 to TRBJ2-1; 8 bases agree with TRBD2. Germline-derived CDR1 and CDR2 are DFQATT and SNEGSKA (reference sequence). This CDR3 contains 15 residues. J was trimmed by 7 bases and V by 3 bases; bases with no gene match: 11.

This chain connects TRBV4-1 to TRBJ2-3; D may correspond to TRBD1 or TRBD2 (5 bases each). CDR3 size: 16 residues. V was cut by 4 bases and J by 3 bases, with 17 bases left in between. Germline V lookup: CDR1 MGHRA, CDR2 YSYEKL. In DNA form, the CDR3 reads TGCGCCAGCAGCCGCGTCACAACGAGGGGTACAGATACGCAGTATTTT. This encodes CASSRVTTRGTDTQYF.

This clonotype was observed many times. This chain uses TRBV12-3 or TRBV12-4 with TRBJ1-5; a weak D match, TRBD1 (6 bases). Trimming took 5 bases from V and 3 from J, leaving 14 bases between them. The length of the CDR3 is 15 residues. The CDR3 protein is CASSRGTSSNQPQHF. CDR3 nucleotide sequence: TGTGCCAGCAGTAGAGGGACATCTTCCAATCAGCCCCAGCATTTT.